This T cell receptor (beta chain) was profiled in a study of CD8 T cells in ankylosing spondylitis. General observations from the study: Within ankylosing spondylitis blood, a TCR beta motif made up of several highly homologous variants appeared to be characteristic. Certain motif variants had earlier appeared in reactive arthritis synovial fluid and blood. Disease-linked clones, CD8+, were relatively rare in peripheral blood. Reportedly, matched ankylosing spondylitis synovial fluid was significantly enriched for disease-linked clones.

V was trimmed by 6 bases and J by 4 bases, leaving 19 bases between them. The CDR3 extends over 15 amino acids. CDR1 and CDR2 from the germline V gene are MDHEN and SYDVKM. This clonotype came up a few times. Its antigen is unknown. Molecular-barcoded quantitative 5'-RACE produced these TCR beta libraries. Using its own MiXCR run on the 5' RACE reads, TCRdb lists one record per CDR3 protein. The data show under 950,000 distinct CDR3 sequences, roughly 20% seen once. This clonotype originated in a male donor with ankylosing spondylitis. V and J are TRBV28 and TRBJ2-7, with a possible D match to TRBD2 (5 bases). What was sequenced was blood, either unsorted or a sorted T cell fraction (not recorded which). The CDR3 protein is CASSPSGSGRYEQYF. The CDR3 bases are TGTGCCAGCAGCCCATCTGGCAGTGGGAGATACGAGCAGTACTTC. Full variable domain (remainder filled in from reference TRBV28 and TRBJ2-7): DVKVTQSSRYLVKRTGEKVFLECVQDMDHENMFWYRQDPGLGLRLIYFSYDVKMKEKGDIPEGYSVSREKKERFSLILESASTNQTSMYLCASSPSGSGRYEQYFGPGTRLTVT.